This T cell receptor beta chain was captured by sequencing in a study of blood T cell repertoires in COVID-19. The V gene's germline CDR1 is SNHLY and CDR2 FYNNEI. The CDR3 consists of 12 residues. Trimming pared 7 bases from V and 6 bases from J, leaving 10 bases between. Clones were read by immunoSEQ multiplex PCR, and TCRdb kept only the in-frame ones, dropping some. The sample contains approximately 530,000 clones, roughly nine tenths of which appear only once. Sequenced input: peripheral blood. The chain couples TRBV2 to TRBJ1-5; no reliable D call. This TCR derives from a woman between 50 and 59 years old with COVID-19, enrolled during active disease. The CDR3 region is CASTKIGQPQHF. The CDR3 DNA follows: TGTGCCAGCACCAAAATCGGTCAGCCCCAGCATTTT.